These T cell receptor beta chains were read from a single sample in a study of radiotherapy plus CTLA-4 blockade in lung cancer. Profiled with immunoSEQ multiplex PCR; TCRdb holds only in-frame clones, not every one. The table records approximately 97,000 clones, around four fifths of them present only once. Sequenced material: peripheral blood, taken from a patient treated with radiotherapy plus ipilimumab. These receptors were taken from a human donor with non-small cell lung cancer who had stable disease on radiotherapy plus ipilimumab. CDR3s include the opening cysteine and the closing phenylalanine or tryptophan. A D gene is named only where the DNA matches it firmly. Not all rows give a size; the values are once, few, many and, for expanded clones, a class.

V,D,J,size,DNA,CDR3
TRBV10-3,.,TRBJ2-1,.,TGTGCCATCAGTGAGTCAGGCGATGAGCAGTTCTTC,CAISESGDEQFF
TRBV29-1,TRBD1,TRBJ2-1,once,TGCAGCGTTGGCCAAGGGACAGGGGACAATGAGCAGTTCTTC,CSVGQGTGDNEQFF
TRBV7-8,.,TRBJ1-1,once,TGTGCCAGCAGCCAACTAAGGGCTCCTGAAGCTTTCTTT,CASSQLRAPEAFF
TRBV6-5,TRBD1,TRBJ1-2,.,TGTGCCAGTACAGGGGCTCCAAACTATGGCTACACCTTC,CASTGAPNYGYTF
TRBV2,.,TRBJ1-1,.,TGTGCCAGCAGTGAATCAGGGAACACTGAAGCTTTCTTT,CASSESGNTEAFF
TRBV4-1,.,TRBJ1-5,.,TGCGCCAGCAGCCAAGAGGAGACAGTCAGGAATCAGCCCCAGCATTTT,CASSQEETVRNQPQHF
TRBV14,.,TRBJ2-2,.,TGTGCCAGCAGCCAGAACAGGGCGGGGGAGCTGTTTTTT,CASSQNRAGELFF
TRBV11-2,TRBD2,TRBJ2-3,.,TGTGCCAGCTCCAGAGGGGCTAGCGGATCAGATACGCAGTATTTT,CASSRGASGSDTQYF
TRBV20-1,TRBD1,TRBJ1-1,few,TGCAGTGCACGACAGGGCACTGAAGCTTTCTTT,CSARQGTEAFF
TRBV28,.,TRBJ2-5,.,TGTGCCAGCAGTTTACCCCGGGACCATTCCTGGGAGACCCAGTACTTC,CASSLPRDHSWETQYF
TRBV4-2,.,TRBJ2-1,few,TGTGCCAGCAGCCAAGGTCTCAGGGGTATCGACAATGAGCAGTTCTTC,CASSQGLRGIDNEQFF
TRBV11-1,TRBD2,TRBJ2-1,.,TGTGCCAGCAGCTTTGGACTAGCGGGACCAGGGGAGCAGTTCTTC,CASSFGLAGPGEQFF
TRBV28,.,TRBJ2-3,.,TGTGCCAGCAGTTTCGCGGGGGCGGTAGATACGCAGTATTTT,CASSFAGAVDTQYF
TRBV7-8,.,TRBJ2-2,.,TGTGCCAGCAGCTTACTTACACCGGGGGAGCTGTTTTTT,CASSLLTPGELFF
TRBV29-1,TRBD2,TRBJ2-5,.,TGCAGCGTAGACCCCCGGGCCAGCGGGGGGGCCGGGCAAGAGACCCAGTACTTC,CSVDPRASGGAGQETQYF
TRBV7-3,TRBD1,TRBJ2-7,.,TGTGCCAGCAGCTTCGGGACAGACTACGAGCAGTACTTC,CASSFGTDYEQYF
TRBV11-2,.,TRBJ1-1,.,TGTGCCAGCAGCTTGCCAGGGACTGAAGCTTTCTTT,CASSLPGTEAFF
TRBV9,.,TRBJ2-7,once,TGTGCCAGCAGCGTAGTCCCGGGCTCCTCCTACGAGCAGTACTTC,CASSVVPGSSYEQYF
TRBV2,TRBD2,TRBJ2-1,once,TGTGCCAGCAGTGGAGGGACTAGCGGGAGGTCCTACAATGAGCAGTTCTTC,CASSGGTSGRSYNEQFF
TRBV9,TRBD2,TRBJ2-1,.,TGTGCCAGCAGCGTGGGAGGGACTAGAGGCTATCGGATGGGGGGGAATGAGCAGTTCTTC,CASSVGGTRGYRMGGNEQFF
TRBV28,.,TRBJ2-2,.,TGTGCCACCCTCCCCCCGGGTTACGCGACCGGGGAGCTGTTTTTT,CATLPPGYATGELFF
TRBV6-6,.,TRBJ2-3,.,TGTGCCACCACCGGAGGAAGGGCGATAGATACGCAGTATTTT,CATTGGRAIDTQYF
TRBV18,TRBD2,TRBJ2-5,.,TGTGCCAGCTCACCACCGGGACTAGCGGGAGGAAGCCAAGAGACCCAGTACTTC,CASSPPGLAGGSQETQYF
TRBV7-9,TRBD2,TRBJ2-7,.,TGTGCCAGCAGCTCGCCGGGACTAGCGGGGAGATCCTACGAGCAGTACTTC,CASSSPGLAGRSYEQYF
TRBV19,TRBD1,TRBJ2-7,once,TGTGCCAGTAGTATAGTTGGACAGGGGGCCTACGAGCAGTACTTC,CASSIVGQGAYEQYF
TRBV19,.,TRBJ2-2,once,TGTGCCAGTAGTATCAGCTCGGGCGGGGAGCTGTTTTTT,CASSISSGGELFF
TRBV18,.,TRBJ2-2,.,TGTGCCAGCTCACCCCAAGGGAATGGCGTCACCGGGGAGCTGTTTTTT,CASSPQGNGVTGELFF
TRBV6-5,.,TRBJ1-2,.,TGTGCCTGTGGCCAGGGACATAGCTATGGCTACACCTTC,CACGQGHSYGYTF
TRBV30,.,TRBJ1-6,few,TGTGCCTGGAGCAAACAGGGTTCACCCCTCCACTTT,CAWSKQGSPLHF
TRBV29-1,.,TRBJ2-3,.,TGCAGCGTAGCCCAGACAGATACGCAGTATTTT,CSVAQTDTQYF
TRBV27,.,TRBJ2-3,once,TGTGCCAGCAGTTTATCGATACGGCGCACAGATACGCAGTATTTT,CASSLSIRRTDTQYF
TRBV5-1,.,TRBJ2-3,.,TGCGCCAGCAGCTCGGGACTTAGCACAGATACGCAGTATTTT,CASSSGLSTDTQYF
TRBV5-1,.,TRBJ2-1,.,TGCGCCAGCAGCTTGGGTCCTAGTGGGAATGAGCAGTTCTTC,CASSLGPSGNEQFF
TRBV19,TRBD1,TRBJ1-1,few,TGTGCCAGTAGTGCCCGGGACAGGGGGGATGCTTTCTTT,CASSARDRGDAFF
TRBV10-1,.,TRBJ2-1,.,TGCGCCAGCAGTGAGCTCCAGAACACTATTAAGGATGAGCAGTTCTTC,CASSELQNTIKDEQFF
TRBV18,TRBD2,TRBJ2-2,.,TGTGCCAGCTCACTTTTAGCGGGAGTGAACACCGGGGAGCTGTTTTTT,CASSLLAGVNTGELFF
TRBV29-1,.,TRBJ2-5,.,TGCAGCGTGACGGACTTCCAAGAGACCCAGTACTTC,CSVTDFQETQYF
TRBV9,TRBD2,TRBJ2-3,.,TGTGCCATCAGCGTAGAGGGCGGGGGGGCCGGAGATACGCAGTATTTT,CAISVEGGGAGDTQYF
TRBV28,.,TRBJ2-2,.,TGTGCCAGCAGTTCTGGGAGAGGGGCCGGGGAGCTGTTTTTT,CASSSGRGAGELFF
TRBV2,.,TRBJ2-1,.,TGTGCCAGCCTTGGTAATCCCGGCGGCAATGAGCAGTTCTTC,CASLGNPGGNEQFF
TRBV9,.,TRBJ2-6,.,TGTGCCAGCAGCTCTCTGAGAGCGGTGGGGTCTGGGGCCAACGTCCTGACTTTC,CASSSLRAVGSGANVLTF
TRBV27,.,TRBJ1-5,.,TGTGCCAGCAGTTTATCTAGCGGGTATAGCAATCAGCCCCAGCATTTT,CASSLSSGYSNQPQHF
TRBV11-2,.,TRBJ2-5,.,TGTGCCAGCAGCTTAAGTAATACCCCAGAGACCCAGTACTTC,CASSLSNTPETQYF
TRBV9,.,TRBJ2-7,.,TGTGCCAGCAGCCCCCGGATGCATCAAGGCACCTACGAGCAGTACTTC,CASSPRMHQGTYEQYF
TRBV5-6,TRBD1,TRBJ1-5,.,TGTGCCAGCAGCTTGGGGGACAGGCTCCGCCATCAGCCCCAGCATTTT,CASSLGDRLRHQPQHF
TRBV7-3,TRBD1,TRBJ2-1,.,TGTGCCAGCAGTCCGGGACAGGGGTTTAGTGAGCAGTTCTTC,CASSPGQGFSEQFF
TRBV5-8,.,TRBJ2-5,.,TGTGCCAGCAGCTTGGGGGGACTGCAAGAGACCCAGTACTTC,CASSLGGLQETQYF
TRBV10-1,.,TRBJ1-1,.,TGCGCCAGCAGGCCCGGATTAGGGAACACTGAAGCTTTCTTT,CASRPGLGNTEAFF
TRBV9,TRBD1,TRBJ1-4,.,TGTGCCAGCAGCGTAGGCGGAGGGGGCGATGAAAAACTGTTTTTT,CASSVGGGGDEKLFF
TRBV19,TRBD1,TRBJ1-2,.,TGTGCCAGTACCCTATCCTCCACGGGACAGGGGACGTATGGCTACACCTTC,CASTLSSTGQGTYGYTF
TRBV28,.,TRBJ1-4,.,TGTGCCAGCAGATCACAGGGTCCTAATGAAAAACTGTTTTTT,CASRSQGPNEKLFF
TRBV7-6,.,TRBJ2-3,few,TGTGCCAGCGCATCCACAGATACGCAGTATTTT,CASASTDTQYF
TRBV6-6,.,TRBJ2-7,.,TGTGCCAGCAGTTACTCGACTATAGGGGAGCAGTACTTC,CASSYSTIGEQYF